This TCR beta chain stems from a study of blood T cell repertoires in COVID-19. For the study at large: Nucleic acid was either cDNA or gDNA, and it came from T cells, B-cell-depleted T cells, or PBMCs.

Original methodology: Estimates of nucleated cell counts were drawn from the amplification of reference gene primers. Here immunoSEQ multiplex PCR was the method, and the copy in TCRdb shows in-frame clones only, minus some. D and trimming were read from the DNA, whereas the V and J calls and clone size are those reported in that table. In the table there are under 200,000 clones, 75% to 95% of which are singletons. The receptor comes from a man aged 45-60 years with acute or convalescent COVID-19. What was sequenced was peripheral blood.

Written as DNA, the CDR3 is TGTGCCAGCAGTTACCCCCGGGGCAGGGGAACAAACACCATATATTTT. This sequence encodes CASSYPRGRGTNTIYF. V is TRBV28 and J is TRBJ1-3; D is possibly TRBD1 (6 bases). Trimming shortened V by 4 bases and J by 6 bases, and 19 bases separated the two germline ends. The CDR3 spans 16 residues. CDR1 and CDR2 (germline): MDHEN, SYDVKM.